The next 8 T cell receptor beta chains were all read from a single sample in a study of OX40 agonist ivuxolimab in advanced cancers. Using immunoSEQ multiplex PCR, the repertoire was profiled, and TCRdb retains in-frame clones only, with some absent. The table has some 54,000 clones, 70% to 90% seen once. The source material was CD4+ or CD8+ T cells sorted from blood, sampled in a trial of the OX40 agonist ivuxolimab. The source is an adult with an advanced solid tumor such as melanoma, head and neck, liver or kidney cancer.

The V and J genes are TRBV2 and TRBJ1-1, with 8 bases fitting TRBD1. Germline V gives CDR1 SNHLY, CDR2 FYNNEI. The CDR3 contains 18 residues. With 4 bases clipped from V and 3 bases from J, the junction kept 16 bases outside the gene matches. CDR3 sequence reads: CASSALDRVPEWHTEAFF. The CDR3 bases are TGTGCCAGCAGTGCGCTGGACAGGGTCCCCGAGTGGCACACTGAAGCTTTCTTT.

The V and J genes are TRBV4-1 and TRBJ1-1; D unresolved. CDR3 size: 14 residues. V was clipped by 6 bases and J by 3 bases, with 14 bases between them. Germline CDR1 MGHRA, CDR2 YSYEKL. The CDR3 reads CASRLEGSDTEAFF. The CDR3 DNA reads TGCGCCAGCAGACTTGAGGGTTCGGACACTGAAGCTTTCTTT.

The V gene is TRBV6-5, the J gene TRBJ1-6; TRBD1 aligns across 8 bases. V gave up 7 bases and J gave up 10 bases; unmatched junction bases: 9. Germline-derived CDR1 and CDR2 are MNHEY and SVGAGI. The CDR3 has 14 residues. In DNA form, the CDR3 reads TGTGCCAGCACCCAGGACAGGGCTCTCTCACCCCTCCACTTT. This sequence encodes CASTQDRALSPLHF.

This chain connects TRBV4-1 to TRBJ1-2, with D uncertain. The germline V and J ends were trimmed by 4 bases and 4 bases, with 16 bases remaining between them. The germline gives CDR1 MGHRA, CDR2 YSYEKL. CDR3 length equals 15 residues. CDR3 loop: CASSLSPSASYGYTF. The CDR3 DNA is TGCGCCAGCAGCCTATCCCCCTCCGCATCCTATGGCTACACCTTC.

The chain joins TRBV27 to TRBJ1-3; possibly TRBD1 for D (6 bases). The V gene lost 0 bases and the J gene lost 0 bases, with 12 bases spanning the gap. Germline CDR1 and CDR2: MNHEY and SMNVEV (reference sequence). The CDR3 runs 17 residues. In DNA, the CDR3 is TGTGCCAGCAGTTTATCGGGGGGACACAACTCTGGAAACACCATATATTTT. This codes for CASSLSGGHNSGNTIYF.

The chain carries TRBV30 and TRBJ2-5; perhaps D is TRBD1 or TRBD2 (5 bases each). The CDR3 loop spans 13 amino acids. Trimming removed 5 bases from V and 2 bases from J, with 12 bases in between. Germline CDR1 reads GTSNPN; CDR2 reads SVGIG (reference sequence). DNA of the CDR3: TGTGCCTGGGGGGGACCTCTACAAGAGACCCAGTACTTC. Its translation: CAWGGPLQETQYF.

V gene TRBV4-1 combines with J gene TRBJ1-1; tentatively, D is TRBD1 (5 bases). Germline V gives CDR1 MGHRA, CDR2 YSYEKL. CDR3 length: 16 residues. Trimming pared 4 bases from V and 4 bases from J, leaving 19 bases between. CDR3 amino acids: CASSPYGVGEGTEAFF. CDR3 nucleotides: TGCGCCAGCAGCCCATATGGGGTAGGGGAGGGCACTGAAGCTTTCTTT.

The chain has TRBV12-5 and TRBJ2-1, with D unclear. Germline CDR1 reads LGHNT; CDR2 reads FRNRAP. The V and J ends lost 4 bases and 10 bases respectively, with 8 bases between them. The CDR3 is 11 residues long. The CDR3 is CASGWAREQFF. In nucleotides, the CDR3 is TGTGCTAGTGGTTGGGCGCGGGAGCAGTTCTTC.